This is a list of T cell receptor beta chains from one sample in a study of cytomegalovirus exposure and HLA in healthy donors. The repertoire was sequenced with immunoSEQ multiplex PCR; TCRdb's copy has only in-frame clones and lacks some. The sample lists 50,000 to 65,000 clones, around 68% occurring once. Sequencing was done on a sample of PBMCs. These receptors came from a man in his forties or fifties in good health and CMV-seropositive. CDR3s include the opening cysteine and the closing phenylalanine or tryptophan. A D gene is named only where the DNA matches it firmly.

v_gene	d_gene	CDR3aa
TRBV28	.	CASGRGGEAFF
TRBV9	.	CASSPHTSYEQYF
TRBV14	.	CASSHDRESTEAFF
TRBV5-1	TRBD1	CASSLRPGQGAGLNTEAFF
TRBV27	.	CASSLGGQSYEQYF
TRBV5-4	.	CASSLGTEASYGYTF
TRBV18	TRBD1	CASSPPTGGTEAFF
TRBV14	TRBD1	CASSQDRGWTYEQYF
TRBV2	.	CASRQERAEQYF
TRBV28	TRBD1	CASSSRDSPNYGYTF
TRBV27	TRBD1	CASRPDRGPGELFF
TRBV15	.	CATSRGTSYEQYF
TRBV11-1	.	CASNLWKGRGETQYF
TRBV19	.	CASSIVPGMNTEAFF
TRBV30	TRBD2	CAWRGTTTFSGPNF
TRBV30	.	CAWSVPAGIRYTEAFF
TRBV10-3	.	CAISAVTKSGNTIYF
TRBV27	TRBD1	CASRGQGDGYGYTF
TRBV28	.	CASSQPGLPYEQYF
TRBV6-1	.	CASSEGPGLGSYEQYF
TRBV28	.	CASSLSSPSIIQYF
TRBV18	TRBD1	CASSPRGTVTYEQYF
TRBV7-2	.	CASSIPRDITTDTQYF
TRBV6-5	.	CASTWGGAGTEAFF
TRBV5-8	.	CASRQRGGATDTQYF
TRBV19	.	CASREAGANEQFF
TRBV27	.	CASSRGGYEQYF
TRBV11-2	.	CASSSTPGQTREQYF
TRBV10-1	.	CASSDSGHPQNQPQHF
TRBV4-2	.	CASSQEGLAGYTF
TRBV5-1	TRBD2	CASSWGGNGDEQFF
TRBV4-2	.	CASSQFRDTEAFF
TRBV12-2	.	CASRTTGVRGYTF
TRBV29-1	TRBD2	CSAGGAGDSYEQYF
TRBV20-1	.	CSARFIDEQFF
TRBV9	TRBD1	CASSTGALNQPQHF
TRBV30	.	CAVRSLGYNSPLHF
TRBV27	.	CASRQSLSSTDTQYF
TRBV4-2	.	CASRDRGGITDTQYF
TRBV7-2	TRBD1	CASSLVGTANYGYTF
TRBV4-2	.	CASSHDPGQRNQPQHF
TRBV4-1	TRBD1	CASSQDRGQGLSRSGANVLTF